The TCR beta chain under discussion was sequenced for a study of long-term antiretroviral therapy in people with HIV. Study background: The immediate-ART recommendation dates to 2015, and the earliest samples predate it by about a decade. Study-wide points: Clones that had undergone expansion before ART dominated the repertoire at all time points.

This CDR3 is built from 14 residues. Per germline, CDR1 SGHNT and CDR2 YYREEE (reference sequence). V gave up 2 bases and J gave up 1 base, with 9 bases separating them. For this clone: Its target is unknown.

The assay, immunoSEQ v3.0, was run at survey level. For each individual sample, sequencing targeted roughly 40,000-50,000 T-cell genomes. Some clones are missing from TCRdb's copy, which holds only in-frame ones; the method was immunoSEQ multiplex PCR. The sample has about 27,000 clones; 80% to 85% are singletons. The receptor was isolated from a man aged 18 to 30 with HIV. The sample was unsorted PBMCs, taken 0.8 years before starting antiretroviral therapy. V gene TRBV5-4 combines with J gene TRBJ1-1; perhaps TRBD1 as D (5 bases). The CDR3: CASSFGQGNTEAFF. The CDR3, as DNA: TGTGCCAGCAGCTTTGGCCAGGGGAACACTGAAGCTTTCTTT.